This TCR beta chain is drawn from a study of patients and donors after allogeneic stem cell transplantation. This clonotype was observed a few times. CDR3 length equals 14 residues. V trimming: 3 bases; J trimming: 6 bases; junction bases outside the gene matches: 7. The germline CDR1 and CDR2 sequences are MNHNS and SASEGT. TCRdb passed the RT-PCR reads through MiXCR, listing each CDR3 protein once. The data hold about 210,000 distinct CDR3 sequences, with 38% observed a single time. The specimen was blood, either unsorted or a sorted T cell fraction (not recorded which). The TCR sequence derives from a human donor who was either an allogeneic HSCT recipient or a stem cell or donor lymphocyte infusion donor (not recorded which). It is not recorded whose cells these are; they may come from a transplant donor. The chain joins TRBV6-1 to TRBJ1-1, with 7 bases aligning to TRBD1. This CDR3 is CASSDPRGEAEAFF. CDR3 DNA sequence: TGTGCCAGCAGTGATCCCAGGGGGGAGGCTGAAGCTTTCTTT.